The entry below describes one T cell receptor beta chain. Sequencing used immunoSEQ multiplex PCR; TCRdb keeps in-frame clones, though not all of them. The top ten hold under 0.65% of the sample, which has some 65,000 clones, about 90% seen once. Germline lookup yields CDR1 SEHNR and CDR2 FQNEAQ (reference sequence). The CDR3 extends over 18 amino acids. J was trimmed by 4 bases and V by 4 bases; bases with no gene match: 13. The data belong to a study of blood T cell repertoires in COVID-19. The clonotype was recovered from a man between 45 and 60 years old with COVID-19, enrolled during active disease. This chain uses TRBV7-9 with TRBJ2-7; 13 bases are a match to TRBD2. Specimen: peripheral blood. The CDR3 DNA follows: TGTGCCAGCAGCTCCCTCAGGGGACTAGCGGGAACTGCGTACGAGCAGTACTTC. Its protein product is CASSSLRGLAGTAYEQYF.